This T cell receptor beta chain came from a study of T cell repertoires in cytomegalovirus infection (dated by TCRdb to between 2018 and 2020). Concerning the study at large: Donor HLA type was relevant to the analysis, as public TCR beta signatures indicated carriage of CMV infection together with the matching HLA type. What the work shows at the level of the full study, not this receptor alone: Carriers of CMV infection plus the relevant HLA type were discriminated by the cumulative frequency of public TCR beta family members in the study cohort and in an independent approximately 340-donor cohort. The ex vivo response was dominated by HLA-C-restricted CMV-specific TCR beta clonotypes, which also provided the single most frequent clonotype in two of eight donors.

CDR1 and CDR2 were assigned from the germline V gene as KGHSH and LQKENI. The CDR3 holds 17 amino acids from the cysteine to the phenylalanine. Only the CDR3 portion is preserved as DNA: 51 bases, with reading frame beginning at the first base. After removal of 1 base from V and 2 bases from J, the junction retains 6 bases not matched to a gene. The instrument was an Illumina HiSeq 1500. TCRdb reanalyzed the raw reads on its own, using fastp at Q25 for trimming and MiXCR for clone calling, and kept in-frame beta chains. Rows merge per CDR3 protein into single entries with the most common DNA and genes. This sample gives about 310,000 distinct CDR3 sequences in total; roughly a sixth of them show up just once. Of the sample, around 12% is held by the ten largest clones. This clonotype occurred a few times. Its antigen is not yet known. No much larger clonotype is one base removed from it; base qualities were not supplied.

The sequencing input was PBMCs. The source is a human donor in good health (CMV status not recorded). Some clones in this sample may be carry-over from other donors' samples. The chain employs TRBV18 and TRBJ1-3, with 9 bases matching TRBD1. CDR3 reads: CASSPRLGQGTGNTIYF. The DNA reads as follows: TGTGCCAGCTCACCACGTTTGGGACAGGGAACTGGAAACACCATATATTTT.